The 26 T cell receptor beta chains presented below share a single source sample, sequenced in a study of control samples from healthy donors and cancer patients. Using immunoSEQ multiplex PCR, the repertoire was profiled, and TCRdb retains in-frame clones only, with some absent. Among roughly 120,000 clones listed, 85% to 90% were seen once. What was sequenced was blood. The receptors were sampled from a woman between 50 and 59 years old in good health.

This clone was picked up one time. The chain links TRBV2 to TRBJ1-2; possible D gene TRBD1, 5 bases. Germline V gene lookup returns CDR1 SNHLY and CDR2 FYNNEI. This CDR3 comprises 15 residues. V lost 2 bases and J 0 bases, leaving 10 bases between the germline ends. CDR3 region: CASSELRQSNYGYTF. CDR3 in DNA: TGTGCCAGCAGTGAACTCCGACAGTCTAACTATGGCTACACCTTC.

The V and J genes are TRBV7-3 and TRBJ2-2; TRBD2 agrees at 11 bases. The CDR3 is 16 residues long. Germline assignment: CDR1 SGHTA and CDR2 FQGTGA. The V and J ends lost 1 base and 6 bases, in that order; junction bases with no gene match: 4. The CDR3 DNA reads as TGTGCCAGCAGCTTAAGGCTAGCGGGAGGAGCCGGGGAGCTGTTTTTT. The encoded protein is CASSLRLAGGAGELFF.

This chain uses TRBV12-3 or TRBV12-4 with TRBJ2-7; D is unresolved. The ends were cut back, 7 bases at V and 0 bases at J, with 7 bases in the middle. The CDR3 covers 12 residues. The CDR3 sequence is CASTTASYEQYF. The CDR3 coding sequence is TGTGCCAGCACCACGGCCTCCTACGAGCAGTACTTC.

This clone was seen only a few times. This sequence joins TRBV7-2 and TRBJ2-3, with 7 bases fitting TRBD2. The ends lost 4 bases at V and 7 bases at J; junction bases unmatched: 5. CDR1 and CDR2 from the germline V gene are SGHTA and FQGNSA. The CDR3 runs to 13 residues. This chain's CDR3 is CASSSSGLNTQYF. CDR3 nucleotides: TGTGCCAGCAGCTCCTCGGGACTAAATACGCAGTATTTT.

A single count supports this clone. The V and J genes are TRBV30 and TRBJ1-3; D not certain. Trimming stripped 4 bases from V and 0 bases from J, with 16 bases between. The CDR3 length is 16 residues. Germline CDR1 is GTSNPN and CDR2 is SVGIG (reference sequence). The CDR3 sequence: CAWTSRTSGSGNTIYF. The CDR3 nucleotides are TGTGCCTGGACGTCCCGGACCTCCGGCTCTGGAAACACCATATATTTT. Together with reference TRBV30 and TRBJ1-3, the CDR3 gives the full variable domain: SQTIHQWPATLVQPVGSPLSLECTVEGTSNPNLYWYRQAAGRGLQLLFYSVGIGQISSEVPQNLSASRPQDRQFILSSKKLLLSDSGFYLCAWTSRTSGSGNTIYFGEGSWLTVV.

This clone appeared once. The J gene is TRBJ2-5, the V gene TRBV6-2 or TRBV6-3; tentative D call: TRBD2 (6 bases). V lost 2 bases, J lost 1 base, and 11 bases lay in between. The CDR3 runs 15 residues. CDR1 is MNHEY and CDR2 is SVGEGT in the germline V gene. The CDR3, as DNA: TGTGCCAGCAGTTACCTAGGCGGGGTCCAAGAGACCCAGTACTTC. As protein: CASSYLGGVQETQYF.

CDR3 sequence reads: CASALQGIANNQPQHF. As DNA, the CDR3 is TGTGCCAGCGCGTTACAGGGGATAGCTAACAATCAGCCCCAGCATTTT. The chain employs TRBV7-8 and TRBJ1-5, with 7 bases lining up with TRBD1. The ends lost 8 bases at V and 3 bases at J; junction bases unmatched: 13. Germline V gene data show CDR1 as SGHVS and CDR2 as FQNEAQ. This CDR3 contains 16 residues.

The chain couples TRBV21-1 to TRBJ2-5; the table's D call TRBD2 went unverified against the DNA. TRBV21-1 counts as a pseudogene. This CDR3 comprises 13 residues. The chain's CDR3 is CASSPQLQETQYF. DNA of the CDR3: TGTGCCAGCAGCCCCCAACTCCAAGAGACCCAGTACTTC.

CDR3 sequence reads: CSARDWADPTF. CDR3 DNA: TGCAGTGCTAGAGATTGGGCGGACCCCACCTTC. V and J are TRBV20-1 and TRBJ1-2; no clear D gene. Trimming left V 0 bases short and J 13 bases short, with 12 bases between. The germline gives CDR1 DFQATT, CDR2 SNEGSKA (reference sequence). The CDR3 has 11 amino acids.

A single count supports this clone. The chain is built from TRBV6-6 and TRBJ2-1, with D perhaps matching TRBD1 or TRBD2 (5 bases each). Deletions cut 2 bases from V and 5 bases from J, with 13 bases between. Germline V gene lookup returns CDR1 MNHNY and CDR2 SVGAGI (reference sequence). The CDR3 has 15 amino acids. The CDR3 here is CASSYRGGGHNEQFF. The DNA of the CDR3 is TGTGCCAGCAGTTACCGTGGGGGTGGCCACAATGAGCAGTTCTTC.

The chain has TRBV5-5 and TRBJ2-5; no clear D gene. Germline V gives CDR1 SGHKS, CDR2 YYEKEE (reference sequence). The CDR3 has 11 residues. Trimming took off 7 bases at V and 5 bases at J, with 9 bases between the two ends. CDR3 protein: CASFTAETQYF. CDR3 DNA sequence: TGTGCCAGCTTCACGGCGGAGACCCAGTACTTC.

The chain combines TRBV7-2 with TRBJ2-7, with 7 bases lining up with TRBD2. Losses at the gene ends were 4 bases for V and 3 bases for J; bases not matched to a gene: 3. In germline, CDR1 is SGHTA, CDR2 FQGNSA. The CDR3 loop spans 13 amino acids. CDR3 amino acids: CASSWSSGYEQYV. Here the CDR3 DNA reads TGTGCCAGCAGCTGGTCTAGCGGCTACGAGCAGTACGTC.

J is TRBJ1-2 and V is TRBV30, with D maybe TRBD1 (6 bases). Trimming shortened V by 5 bases and J by 4 bases, and 17 bases separated the two germline ends. From germline, CDR1 is GTSNPN and CDR2 SVGIG (reference sequence). There are 14 residues in the CDR3. The CDR3 nucleotides are TGTGCCTGGGAGACTAGGGGGACTGGCTATGGCTACACCTTC. It is translated as CAWETRGTGYGYTF.

The V call is TRBV7-2, the J call TRBJ2-7; TRBD1 might be the D (6 bases). Germline V gene data show CDR1 as SGHTA and CDR2 as FQGNSA. The CDR3 covers 14 residues. Trimming removed 2 bases from V and 5 bases from J, with 13 bases in between. CDR3 sequence: CASSLLAGVDEQYV. CDR3 nucleotide sequence: TGTGCCAGCAGCTTACTGGCAGGGGTCGACGAGCAGTACGTC.

This clone showed up just a few times. The V and J genes are TRBV7-3 and TRBJ1-6; D remains unclear. The CDR3 totals 14 residues. CDR1 is SGHTA and CDR2 is FQGTGA in the germline V gene. V was shortened by 3 bases and J by 7 bases, with 10 bases between the two germline ends. The CDR3 loop is CASSLGSSNSPLHF. The CDR3 nucleotides read TGTGCCAGCAGCTTGGGGTCCTCAAATTCACCCCTCCACTTT. Combining the CDR3 with reference TRBV7-3 and TRBJ1-6 gives the whole variable domain GAGVSQTPSNKVTEKGKYVELRCDPISGHTALYWYRQSLGQGPEFLIYFQGTGAADDSGLPNDRFFAVRPEGSVSTLKIQRTERGDSAVYLCASSLGSSNSPLHFGNGTRLTVT.

The V call is TRBV7-2, the J call TRBJ2-5, with 9 bases fitting TRBD2. The CDR3 covers 17 residues. Unmatched junction bases numbered 7, after V lost 2 bases and J lost 0 bases. The germline gives CDR1 SGHTA, CDR2 FQGNSA. CDR3 DNA sequence: TGTGCCAGCAGCTTATGGCTCGCGGGAGGGTACCAAGAGACCCAGTACTTC. Amino acids: CASSLWLAGGYQETQYF.

CDR3 loop: CASSLCSETSEDYEQYV. DNA for the CDR3: TGTGCCAGCAGCCTGTGCTCGGAGACTAGCGAGGATTACGAGCAGTACGTC. The J gene is TRBJ2-7, the V gene TRBV3-1 (or the pseudogene TRBV3-2), with 8 bases that match TRBD2. Germline V CDR1 and CDR2: LGHDT, YNNKEL (reference sequence). The CDR3 runs 17 residues. Trimming removed 4 bases from V and 4 bases from J; junction bases left unmatched: 15.

The chain recombines TRBV27 with TRBJ1-2; D is ambiguous. V gave up 6 bases and J gave up 5 bases, with 10 bases separating them. The CDR3 consists of 12 residues. The germline CDR1 and CDR2 sequences are MNHEY and SMNVEV (reference sequence). In DNA form, the CDR3 reads TGTGCCAGCAGATCCATAGAATATGGCTACACCTTC. It encodes CASRSIEYGYTF.

The chain has TRBV6-4 and TRBJ2-2, with 10 bases lining up with TRBD2. V shed 6 bases, J shed 6 bases, and the junction held 7 bases outside the gene matches. The CDR3 spans 15 residues. Germline values: CDR1 MRHNA, CDR2 SNTAGT. CDR3 DNA: TGTGCCAGCAGGGGGACTAGCGAACCCCCCGGGGAGCTGTTTTTT. Translated, it gives CASRGTSEPPGELFF.

This chain links TRBV5-1 with TRBJ2-7; the D gene is possibly TRBD1 (5 bases). The CDR3 runs to 14 residues. Between the trimmed V and J ends, which lost 0 bases and 2 bases, there was a span of 9 bases. The germline V gene encodes CDR1 SGHRS and CDR2 YFSETQ. The CDR3 loop reads CASSLGQPPYEQYV. The CDR3 DNA is TGCGCCAGCAGCTTGGGACAGCCACCCTACGAGCAGTACGTC.

The V call is TRBV2, the J call TRBJ1-2; 8 nucleotides agree with TRBD1. The CDR3 has 14 residues. The germline gives CDR1 SNHLY, CDR2 FYNNEI. With 8 bases clipped from V and 3 bases from J, the junction kept 8 bases outside the gene matches. CDR3 DNA sequence: TGTGCCAGCCGCACGACAGGGGCGTACTATGGCTACACCTTC. This encodes CASRTTGAYYGYTF.

The V and J genes are TRBV5-5 and TRBJ1-4, with D possibly being TRBD1 (5 bases). The ends were cut back, 4 bases at V and 8 bases at J, with 15 bases in the middle. Germline lookup yields CDR1 SGHKS and CDR2 YYEKEE (reference sequence). The CDR3 runs 14 residues. DNA of the CDR3: TGTGCCAGCAGCCTCGGGACCTCGCCGGAAAAACTGTTTTTT. It yields the protein CASSLGTSPEKLFF.

The chain uses TRBV4-1 and TRBJ2-2; D is unresolved. V was clipped by 0 bases and J by 3 bases, with 14 bases between them. This CDR3 is built from 17 residues. Germline V gene lookup returns CDR1 MGHRA and CDR2 YSYEKL. CDR3 coding DNA: TGCGCCAGCAGCCAAGACTTGGTCGTGATGGACACCGGGGAGCTGTTTTTT. The encoded protein is CASSQDLVVMDTGELFF.

The rearrangement joins TRBV6-5 to TRBJ1-4, with a possible D match to TRBD1 (6 bases). Trimming removed 5 bases from V and 7 bases from J, with 17 bases in between. Germline CDR1 MNHEY, CDR2 SVGAGI. The CDR3 contains 15 residues. For the CDR3, the DNA is TGTGCCAGCAGTATCCACAGGGTAGAGGGTGAAAAACTGTTTTTT. Its protein product is CASSIHRVEGEKLFF.

This clone was observed a single time. The gene calls are TRBV7-3 and TRBJ2-3, with 8 bases matching TRBD1. Germline assignment: CDR1 SGHTA and CDR2 FQGTGA. V gave up 1 base and J gave up 4 bases; unmatched junction bases: 7. The CDR3 length is 16 residues. The CDR3 reads CASSLNLDRAPDTQYF. CDR3 nucleotide sequence: TGTGCCAGCAGCTTAAACCTGGACAGGGCCCCAGATACGCAGTATTTT.

The chain joins TRBV7-3 to TRBJ1-6, with D hard to call. The CDR3 loop spans 12 amino acids. Germline CDR1 SGHTA, CDR2 FQGTGA. V gave up 2 bases and J gave up 13 bases, with 9 bases separating them. Here the CDR3 DNA reads TGTGCCAGCAGCTTATCCCGGGCCCCCCTCCACTTT. This translates into CASSLSRAPLHF.